These T cell receptor beta chains were read from a single sample in a study of post-analysis software for immune sequencing data. TCRdb reprocessed the PCR reads with MiXCR, giving one entry per CDR3 protein. Of 740,000 or so distinct CDR3 sequences in the sample, roughly 50% are singletons; the top ten hold under 6%. Material: blood. Receptor source: a girl aged 5 to 17 with multiple sclerosis. CDR3s include the opening cysteine and the closing phenylalanine or tryptophan. The order of the fields is D gene, clone size, V gene, J gene, CDR3 protein, CDR3 DNA. A D gene is named only where the DNA matches it firmly. Some rows have no size entry. The others give once, few or many, or a class for an expanded clone.

TRBD1,few,TRBV20-1,TRBJ2-6,CSALDRVSSGANVLTF,TGCAGTGCGTTGGACAGGGTCTCGTCTGGGGCCAACGTCCTGACTTTC
TRBD2,-,TRBV5-1,TRBJ2-7,CASSPTSANYEQYF,TGCGCCAGCAGCCCAACTAGCGCTAACTACGAGCAGTACTTC
-,-,TRBV5-1,TRBJ2-1,CASSLGMSNEQFF,TGCGCCAGCAGCTTGGGTATGTCCAATGAGCAGTTCTTC
TRBD2,-,TRBV7-3,TRBJ2-1,CASSLISVEKRGRQFF,TGTGCCAGCAGCTTAATCAGTGTTGAGAAGCGGGGCAGGCAGTTCTTC
-,-,TRBV7-2,TRBJ2-7,CASSPSFYEQYF,TGTGCCAGCAGCCCATCCTTCTACGAGCAGTACTTC
-,-,TRBV20-1,TRBJ1-2,CSAGERARGYTF,TGCAGTGCCGGGGAGAGGGCGCGGGGCTACACCTTC
-,-,TRBV20-1,TRBJ2-4,CSAGPGDLAKNIQYF,TGCAGTGCCGGCCCGGGAGACCTAGCCAAAAACATTCAGTACTTC
-,few,TRBV25-1,TRBJ2-5,CASSEWVGLETQYF,TGTGCCAGCAGTGAATGGGTGGGGCTGGAGACCCAGTACTTC
-,-,TRBV12-3/TRBV12-4,TRBJ2-1,CASSFRGGGHNEQFF,TGTGCCAGCAGTTTTCGTGGCGGGGGCCACAATGAGCAGTTCTTC
TRBD1,-,TRBV7-9,TRBJ1-2,CASSLAGQASYGYTF,TGTGCCAGCAGCTTAGCAGGACAGGCAAGCTATGGCTACACCTTC
-,few,TRBV11-2,TRBJ2-1,CASSVSGNFYNEQFF,TGTGCCAGCAGCGTAAGCGGAAATTTCTACAATGAGCAGTTCTTC
-,few,TRBV2,TRBJ2-5,CASRRLQETQYF,TGTGCCAGCAGGAGGCTCCAAGAGACCCAGTACTTC
-,-,TRBV14,TRBJ2-7,CASSQEPGSQLLLNYEQYF,TGTGCCAGCAGCCAAGAACCGGGGTCTCAGCTCCTTTTGAACTACGAGCAGTACTTC
TRBD1,-,TRBV6-2/TRBV6-3,TRBJ2-3,CASSYSTGPTDTQYF,TGTGCCAGCAGTTACTCGACAGGGCCCACAGACACGCAGTATTTT
-,-,TRBV5-1,TRBJ1-1,CASSSLEGIGVSSEAFF,TGCGCCAGCAGCTCCTTAGAAGGAATAGGGGTTTCCTCCGAAGCTTTCTTT
TRBD2,-,TRBV5-1,TRBJ2-3,CASSHSGRVGTDTQYF,TGCGCCAGCAGCCATAGCGGGAGAGTAGGCACAGATACGCAGTATTTT
-,-,TRBV15,TRBJ2-1,CATSRELAYNEQFF,TGTGCCACCAGCAGAGAACTAGCTTACAATGAGCAGTTCTTC
-,-,TRBV6-6,TRBJ2-7,CASSVPGNYEQYF,TGTGCCAGCAGTGTACCCGGGAACTACGAGCAGTACTTC
TRBD2,-,TRBV4-1,TRBJ2-3,CASSHPPRLALTDTQYF,TGCGCCAGCAGCCATCCCCCGAGACTAGCCCTTACTGATACGCAGTATTTT
-,-,TRBV20-1,TRBJ2-3,CSAVATGRNTDTQYF,TGCAGTGCTGTGGCGACAGGAAGGAACACAGATACGCAGTATTTT
-,few,TRBV20-1,TRBJ1-2,CSARWGVYGDGYTF,TGCAGTGCTAGGTGGGGGGTGTACGGGGATGGCTACACCTTC
TRBD2,few,TRBV20-1,TRBJ2-5,CSARDPAGGQETQYF,TGCAGTGCTAGAGATCCAGCGGGAGGGCAAGAGACCCAGTACTTC
TRBD1,few,TRBV6-4,TRBJ2-3,CASRAQGGTDTQYF,TGTGCCAGCAGGGCGCAGGGGGGCACAGATACGCAGTATTTT
-,few,TRBV20-1,TRBJ1-1,CSARDSMNTEAFF,TGCAGTGCTAGAGACAGTATGAACACTGAAGCTTTCTTT
-,-,TRBV7-2,TRBJ2-1,CASSLVGSRSYNEQFF,TGTGCCAGCAGCTTAGTTGGGTCTCGCTCCTACAATGAGCAGTTCTTC
TRBD2,-,TRBV20-1,TRBJ2-1,CSARDARLAGWEQFF,TGCAGTGCTAGAGATGCGAGACTAGCGGGTTGGGAGCAGTTCTTC
TRBD2,-,TRBV20-1,TRBJ2-3,CSAYLAGADTQYF,TGCAGTGCTTACCTAGCGGGGGCAGATACGCAGTATTTT
-,few,TRBV4-1,TRBJ1-1,CASSPFNRANTEAFF,TGCGCCAGCAGCCCTTTCAACAGGGCGAACACTGAAGCTTTCTTT
TRBD1,few,TRBV6-6,TRBJ2-7,CASTKGQTYSYEQYF,TGTGCCAGCACCAAGGGACAGACTTATTCCTACGAGCAGTACTTC
TRBD2,-,TRBV27,TRBJ2-7,CASRPLLAYHCEQYF,TGTGCCAGCAGGCCGCTACTAGCGTATCACTGCGAGCAGTACTTC
-,-,TRBV6-1,TRBJ2-4,CASNGQILAKNIQYF,TGTGCCAGCAACGGACAAATCCTAGCCAAAAACATTCAGTACTTC
-,few,TRBV9,TRBJ2-7,CASSPDPVGGRTGEQYF,TGTGCCAGCAGCCCGGACCCAGTCGGAGGGAGAACGGGCGAGCAGTACTTC
-,-,TRBV6-2/TRBV6-3,TRBJ1-5,CASSYAQGSGNQPQHF,TGTGCCAGCAGTTACGCCCAGGGGAGTGGCAATCAGCCCCAGCATTTT
-,-,TRBV7-2,TRBJ2-1,CASSFMETSKQFF,TGTGCCAGCAGCTTCATGGAGACTAGTAAGCAGTTCTTC
TRBD2,once,TRBV20-1,TRBJ2-1,CSATGLPSSYNEQFF,TGCAGTGCTACGGGACTACCCAGCTCCTACAATGAGCAGTTCTTC
TRBD1,-,TRBV20-1,TRBJ1-2,CSARLGGGSYGYTF,TGCAGCGCAAGGTTAGGGGGCGGAAGCTATGGCTACACCTTC
-,few,TRBV9,TRBJ2-5,CASSTGGQGGETQYF,TGTGCCAGCAGCACCGGGGGGCAAGGAGGAGAGACCCAGTACTTC
-,-,TRBV6-1,TRBJ2-3,CASSALRGGTDTQYF,TGTGCCAGCAGTGCCCTAAGGGGAGGCACAGATACGCAGTATTTT
TRBD1,-,TRBV14,TRBJ1-6,CASSQSAGTGGSRSYNSPPHF,TGTGCCAGCAGCCAAAGCGCCGGGACAGGGGGCTCTAGATCCTATAATTCACCCCCCCACTTT
-,many,TRBV29-1,TRBJ2-7,CSVGTAWQNEQYF,TGCAGCGTTGGGACAGCATGGCAGAACGAGCAGTACTTC
-,few,TRBV5-1,TRBJ2-4,CASTVGGGEDIQYF,TGCGCCAGCACCGTTGGAGGGGGGGAGGACATTCAGTACTTC
TRBD1,once,TRBV12-3/TRBV12-4,TRBJ1-2,CASTQTGGSGYTF,TGTGCCAGCACCCAGACAGGGGGCTCTGGCTACACCTTC
-,once,TRBV28,TRBJ2-1,CASGSSVYNEQFF,TGTGCCAGCGGATCGAGCGTCTACAATGAGCAGTTCTTC
TRBD2,-,TRBV9,TRBJ2-1,CASIVHSGGFQNEQFF,TGTGCCAGCATCGTCCATAGCGGGGGGTTTCAGAATGAGCAGTTCTTC
-,few,TRBV4-1,TRBJ2-1,CASSPLGGTPPYNEQFF,TGCGCCAGCAGCCCCCTAGGCGGGACACCCCCCTACAATGAGCAGTTCTTC
TRBD2,once,TRBV2,TRBJ2-1,CASSEWLAGVHEQFF,TGTGCCAGCAGTGAATGGCTAGCGGGAGTACATGAGCAGTTCTTC
-,-,TRBV7-9,TRBJ2-7,CASSLDWDNYEQYF,TGTGCCAGCAGCTTAGATTGGGACAACTACGAGCAGTACTTC
-,-,TRBV15,TRBJ2-7,CATSRVSEGSYEQYF,TGTGCCACCAGCAGAGTGTCGGAGGGATCCTACGAGCAGTACTTC
TRBD1,-,TRBV4-1,TRBJ2-7,CASSQELDRGAEQYF,TGCGCCAGCAGCCAAGAGCTGGACAGGGGGGCCGAGCAGTACTTC
-,many,TRBV4-1,TRBJ2-3,CASALGSTGDTQYF,TGCGCCAGCGCACTTGGAAGTACAGGCGATACGCAGTATTTT
-,-,TRBV4-1,TRBJ2-4,CASSRDPKNIQYF,TGCGCCAGCAGCCGCGATCCAAAAAACATTCAGTACTTC
-,-,TRBV29-1,TRBJ2-1,CSGVAWSTYNEQFF,TGCAGCGGTGTGGCATGGTCGACCTACAATGAGCAGTTCTTC
TRBD1,few,TRBV29-1,TRBJ2-7,CSAPRDRITYEQYF,TGCAGCGCTCCCAGGGACAGGATTACCTACGAGCAGTACTTC
-,-,TRBV7-8,TRBJ1-1,CASSADIVTEAFF,TGTGCCAGCAGCGCCGATATAGTGACAGAAGCTTTCTTT
TRBD1,-,TRBV6-2/TRBV6-3,TRBJ1-5,CASRPAGGEGQPQHF,TGTGCCAGCAGGCCAGCAGGGGGGGAGGGACAGCCCCAGCATTTT
-,-,TRBV5-1,TRBJ2-3,CASSLPSPDTQYF,TGCGCCAGCAGCTTGCCTAGCCCCGATACGCAGTATTTT
-,-,TRBV20-1,TRBJ2-3,CSSARAGATWRGYADTQYF,TGCAGTAGCGCCCGGGCAGGGGCTACGTGGCGGGGGTACGCAGATACGCAGTATTTT
TRBD1,-,TRBV27,TRBJ2-7,CASSGHRGVDGEQYF,TGTGCCAGCAGTGGACACAGGGGGGTAGACGGCGAGCAGTACTTC
-,once,TRBV29-1,TRBJ2-7,CSGGAWGHVEPISYEQYF,TGCAGCGGTGGGGCATGGGGACATGTCGAACCAATCTCCTACGAGCAGTACTTC
TRBD2,-,TRBV29-1,TRBJ2-3,CSVGKAGVRDTQYF,TGCAGCGTTGGAAAAGCGGGAGTAAGGGATACGCAGTATTTT